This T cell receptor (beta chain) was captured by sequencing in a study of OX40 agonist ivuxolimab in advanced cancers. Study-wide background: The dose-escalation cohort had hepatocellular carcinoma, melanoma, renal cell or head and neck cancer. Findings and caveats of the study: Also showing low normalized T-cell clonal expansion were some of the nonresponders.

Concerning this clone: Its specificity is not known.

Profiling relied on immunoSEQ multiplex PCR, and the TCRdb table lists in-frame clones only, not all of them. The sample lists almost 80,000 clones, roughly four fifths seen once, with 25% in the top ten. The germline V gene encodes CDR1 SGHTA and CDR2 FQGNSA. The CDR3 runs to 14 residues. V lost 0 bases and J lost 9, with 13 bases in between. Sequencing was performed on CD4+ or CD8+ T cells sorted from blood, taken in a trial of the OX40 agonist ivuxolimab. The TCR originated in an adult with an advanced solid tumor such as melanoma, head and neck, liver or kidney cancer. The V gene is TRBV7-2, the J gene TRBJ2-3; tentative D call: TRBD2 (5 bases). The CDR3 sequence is CASSLAPLTGTQYF. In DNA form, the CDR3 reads TGTGCCAGCAGCTTAGCCCCCCTTACGGGGACGCAGTATTTT.